The 2 T cell receptor beta chains given below trace back to one sample, sequenced in a study of blood T cell repertoires in COVID-19. Repertoires were generated with immunoSEQ multiplex PCR, while TCRdb's copy carries only in-frame clones and drops some. The data hold nearly 95,000 clones, with roughly 84% observed a single time. Material: peripheral blood. Source of these receptors: a woman aged 80 or over with acute or convalescent COVID-19.

The table lists this clone with a few counts. The rearrangement uses TRBV9 and TRBJ1-1, with unresolved D. This CDR3 region has 14 residues. The V gene lost 0 bases and the J gene lost 1 base, with 7 bases spanning the gap. Germline-derived CDR1 and CDR2 are SGDLS and YYNGEE. The chain's CDR3 is CASSVDSKNTEAFF. In DNA form, the CDR3 reads TGTGCCAGCAGCGTAGATTCAAAGAACACTGAAGCTTTCTTT.

This clone has just one count. The CDR3 DNA is TGTGCCAGCAGTGGACAGGATTCGAACACTGAAGCTTTCTTT. Amino acid sequence: CASSGQDSNTEAFF. This chain connects TRBV6-2 or TRBV6-3 to TRBJ1-1; 7 bases are shared with TRBD1. Per germline, CDR1 MNHEY and CDR2 SVGEGT. The CDR3 is 14 amino acids. J lost 1 base, V lost 5 bases, and 4 bases had no gene match.